This T cell receptor beta chain was identified during a study of PD-1 blockade in classical Hodgkin lymphoma. The overall study: Nivolumab was administered to patients intravenously at 3 mg/kg every 2 weeks.

Each patient relapsed following autologous stem cell transplantation, and prior brentuximab vedotin exposure differed. Classifying best responses yielded complete response, partial response or progressive disease. Data came from immunoSEQ multiplex PCR; TCRdb stores just in-frame clones and leaves some out. The sample has about 99,000 clones, 81% seen once. Whole-study results and caveats: While CD8+ TCR diversity did not rise significantly by C4D1, CD4+ TCR diversity did.

With regard to this clone: The antigen remains undetermined.

The sequence derives from a human donor with classical Hodgkin lymphoma. Sample: peripheral blood mononuclear cells (PBMCs), taken before the second cycle of nivolumab.

CDR3 amino acids: CASSVDPRLATHTQYF. For the CDR3, the DNA is TGTGCCAGCAGCGTAGACCCCAGACTAGCGACCCATACGCAGTATTTT. This rearrangement joins TRBV9 to TRBJ2-3; 8 bases are shared with TRBD2. After removal of 0 bases from V and 7 bases from J, the junction contained 10 bases not matched to a gene. The CDR3 sequence is 16 residues long. CDR1 is SGDLS and CDR2 is YYNGEE in the germline V gene.